Following are 6 T cell receptor beta chains from one sample sequenced in a study of shared clonotypes between healthy human individuals. CD45RO-negative, CCR7-positively selected cells formed the naive CD8 fraction, excluding terminally differentiated effector memory CD45RA+ cells. Measured with immunoSEQ multiplex PCR; TCRdb has only the in-frame clones, and not every one. This sample has hundreds of thousands of clones, with roughly 98% found just once. The sample was naive CD8+ T cells sorted from blood. All receptors come from a man aged 30-40 years in good health.

The chain has TRBV6-1 and TRBJ1-1; D ambiguous. Germline loops: CDR1 MNHNS, CDR2 SASEGT. This CDR3 comprises 14 residues. V lost 1 base to trimming and J lost 1 base, with 7 bases between them. This CDR3 reads CASSEGPSNTEAFF. In DNA form, the CDR3 reads TGTGCCAGCAGTGAAGGCCCGTCGAACACTGAAGCTTTCTTT.

This rearrangement joins TRBV5-4 to TRBJ2-3; 8 bases agree with TRBD1. This CDR3 is built from 16 residues. Germline trimming cut 2 bases from V and 0 bases from J; bases unmatched to any gene: 5. Germline values: CDR1 SGHNT, CDR2 YYREEE (reference sequence). This CDR3 is CASSFLDRASTDTQYF. As DNA, the CDR3 is TGTGCCAGCAGCTTTTTGGACAGGGCTAGCACAGATACGCAGTATTTT.

This chain connects TRBV2 to TRBJ2-1, with D unclear. CDR3 length: 13 amino acids. Looked up from germline, CDR1 is SNHLY and CDR2 is FYNNEI. V was cut by 2 bases and J by 4 bases, with 6 bases left in between. The chain's CDR3 is CASSERVYNEQFF. Here the CDR3 DNA reads TGTGCCAGCAGTGAAAGGGTATACAATGAGCAGTTCTTC. Drawing the rest from reference TRBV2 and TRBJ2-1, the complete variable domain is EPEVTQTPSHQVTQMGQEVILRCVPISNHLYFYWYRQILGQKVEFLVSFYNNEISEKSEIFDDQFSVERPDGSNFTLKIRSTKLEDSAMYFCASSERVYNEQFFGPGTRLTVL.

The chain links TRBV13 to TRBJ2-1; D possibly corresponds to TRBD1 (5 bases). CDR1 and CDR2 from the germline V gene are PRHDT and FYEKMQ (reference sequence). Trimming cost V 5 bases and J 8 bases, with 13 bases left between them. The CDR3 has 13 amino acids. The CDR3 DNA is TGTGCCAGCAGCATTGACAGTGCGGATGAGCAGTTCTTC. Translated: CASSIDSADEQFF.

The chain carries TRBV7-2 and TRBJ2-7; the D gene is possibly TRBD2 (5 bases). V lost 4 bases and J lost 7, with 17 bases in between. Germline loops: CDR1 SGHTA, CDR2 FQGNSA. The CDR3 spans 14 residues. In DNA, the CDR3 is TGTGCCAGCAGCTCCTCAGTGGAGGCATTTGAGCAGTACTTC. This encodes CASSSSVEAFEQYF. The full variable domain, with the rest looked up from reference TRBV7-2 and TRBJ2-7, is GAGVSQSPSNKVTEKGKDVELRCDPISGHTALYWYRQSLGQGLEFLIYFQGNSAPDKSGLPSDRFSAERTGGSVSTLTIQRTQQEDSAVYLCASSSSVEAFEQYFGPGTRLTVT.

The genes are TRBV28 and TRBJ2-1; D is unresolved. V was shortened by 5 bases and J by 4 bases, with 12 bases between the two germline ends. The V gene's germline CDR1 is MDHEN and CDR2 SYDVKM. The CDR3 contains 14 residues. The CDR3 region is CASSPNTLYNEQFF. Here the CDR3 DNA reads TGTGCCAGCAGTCCAAACACACTTTACAATGAGCAGTTCTTC.